This TCR beta chain was observed in a study of cytomegalovirus exposure and HLA in healthy donors. General observations from the study: Earlier analysis found most TCR beta V segments productive about 87% or about 30% of the time. Accounts indicate the classifier identified cytomegalovirus status with strong specificity and sensitivity. A list of around 160 TCR beta chains associated with cytomegalovirus was given. With further analysis later on, most CMV-associated TCR beta chains appeared HLA-restricted.

The CDR3 runs to 15 residues. The V end lost 0 bases, the J end lost 2 bases, and 9 bases lay between the germline ends. Germline CDR1 SGHDT, CDR2 YYEEEE. Notes on this clone: Its antigen remains unidentified.

The PCR made use of 60 Vbeta and 13 Jbeta primers. Using immunoSEQ multiplex PCR, the repertoire was profiled, and TCRdb retains in-frame clones only, with some absent. The sample has approximately 220,000 clones; over 80% are singletons. What was sequenced was PBMCs. The rearrangement uses TRBV5-6 and TRBJ2-1, with D possibly being TRBD2 (5 bases). The receptor was derived from a boy aged 2 to 10 in good health and CMV-seronegative. In DNA, the CDR3 is TGTGCCAGCAGCTTGGGCGGGCAGCCCTACAATGAGCAGTTCTTC. It is translated as CASSLGGQPYNEQFF.